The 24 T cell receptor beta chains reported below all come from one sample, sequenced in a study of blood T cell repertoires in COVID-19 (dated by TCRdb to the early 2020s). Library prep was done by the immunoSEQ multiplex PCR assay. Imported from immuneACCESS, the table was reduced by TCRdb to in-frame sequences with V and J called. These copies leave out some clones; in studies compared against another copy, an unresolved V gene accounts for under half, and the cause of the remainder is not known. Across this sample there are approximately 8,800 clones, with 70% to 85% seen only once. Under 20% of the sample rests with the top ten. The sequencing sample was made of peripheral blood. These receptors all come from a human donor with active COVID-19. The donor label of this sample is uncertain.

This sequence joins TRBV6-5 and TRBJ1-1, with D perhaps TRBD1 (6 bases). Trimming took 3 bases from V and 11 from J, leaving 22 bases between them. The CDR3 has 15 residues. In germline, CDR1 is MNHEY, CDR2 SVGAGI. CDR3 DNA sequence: TGTGCCAGCAGTTATTTGGGGGCGGCAAACAGTTTGGCTTTCTTT. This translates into CASSYLGAANSLAFF.

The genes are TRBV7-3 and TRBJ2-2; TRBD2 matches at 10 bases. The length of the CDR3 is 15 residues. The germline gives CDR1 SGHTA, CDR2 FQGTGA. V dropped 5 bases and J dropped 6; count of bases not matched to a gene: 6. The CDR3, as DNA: TGTGCCAGCAGCCCCTCTAGCGGGAGATCCGGGGAGCTGTTTTTT. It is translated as CASSPSSGRSGELFF.

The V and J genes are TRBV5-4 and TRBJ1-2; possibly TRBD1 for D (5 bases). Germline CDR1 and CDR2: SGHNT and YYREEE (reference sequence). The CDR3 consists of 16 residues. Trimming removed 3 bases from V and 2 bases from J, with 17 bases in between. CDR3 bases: TGTGCCAGCAGCTCGGGCGTACGGGAGGGGAACTATGGCTACACCTTC. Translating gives CASSSGVREGNYGYTF.

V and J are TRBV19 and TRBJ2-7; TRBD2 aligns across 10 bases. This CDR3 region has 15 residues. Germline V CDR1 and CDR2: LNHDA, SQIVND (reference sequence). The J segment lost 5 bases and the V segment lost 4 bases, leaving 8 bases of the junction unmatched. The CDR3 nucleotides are TGTGCCAGTAGTACCCACACTAGCGGGATAGACGAGCAGTACTTC. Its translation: CASSTHTSGIDEQYF.

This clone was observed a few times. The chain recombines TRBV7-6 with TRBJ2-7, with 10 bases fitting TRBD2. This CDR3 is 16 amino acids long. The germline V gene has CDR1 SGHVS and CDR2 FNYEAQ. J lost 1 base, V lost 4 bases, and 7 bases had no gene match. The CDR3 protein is CASSSSSGRGSYEQYF. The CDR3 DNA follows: TGTGCCAGCAGCTCTAGCAGCGGGAGGGGGTCCTACGAGCAGTACTTC. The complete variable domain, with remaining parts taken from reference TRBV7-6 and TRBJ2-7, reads GAGVSQSPRYKVTKRGQDVALRCDPISGHVSLYWYRQALGQGPEFLTYFNYEAQQDKSGLPNDRFSAERPEGSISTLTIQRTEQRDSAMYRCASSSSSGRGSYEQYFGPGTRLTVT.

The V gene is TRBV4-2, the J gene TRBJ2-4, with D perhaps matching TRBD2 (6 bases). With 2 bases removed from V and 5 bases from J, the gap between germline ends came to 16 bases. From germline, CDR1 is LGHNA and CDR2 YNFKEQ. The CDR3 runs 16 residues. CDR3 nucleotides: TGTGCCAGCAGCCAATCAGGAAGCGGGCTTGAAAACATTCAGTACTTC. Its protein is CASSQSGSGLENIQYF.

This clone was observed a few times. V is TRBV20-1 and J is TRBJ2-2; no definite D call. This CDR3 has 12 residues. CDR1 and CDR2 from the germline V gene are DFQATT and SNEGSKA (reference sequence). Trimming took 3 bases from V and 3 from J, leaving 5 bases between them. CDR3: CSASGDTGELFF. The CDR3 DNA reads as TGCAGTGCTAGTGGCGACACCGGGGAGCTGTTTTTT.

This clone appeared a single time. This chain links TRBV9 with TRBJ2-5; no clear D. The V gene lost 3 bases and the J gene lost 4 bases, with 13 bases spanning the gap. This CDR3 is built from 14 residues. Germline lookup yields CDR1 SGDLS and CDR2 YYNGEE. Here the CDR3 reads CASSAPLPGETQYF. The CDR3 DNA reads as TGTGCCAGCAGCGCCCCGTTACCCGGAGAGACCCAGTACTTC.

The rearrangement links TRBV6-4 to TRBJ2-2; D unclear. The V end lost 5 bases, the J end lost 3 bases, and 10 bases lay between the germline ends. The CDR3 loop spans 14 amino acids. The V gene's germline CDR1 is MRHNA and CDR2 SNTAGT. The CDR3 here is CASSLAEDTGELFF. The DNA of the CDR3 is TGTGCCAGCAGTTTAGCCGAGGACACCGGGGAGCTGTTTTTT.

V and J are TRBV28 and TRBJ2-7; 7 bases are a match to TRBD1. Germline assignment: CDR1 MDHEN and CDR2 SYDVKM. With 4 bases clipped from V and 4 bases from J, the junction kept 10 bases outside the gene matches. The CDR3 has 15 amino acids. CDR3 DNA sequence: TGTGCCAGCAGTTGGCCCCGGGACAGAGCATACGAGCAGTACTTC. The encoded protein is CASSWPRDRAYEQYF.

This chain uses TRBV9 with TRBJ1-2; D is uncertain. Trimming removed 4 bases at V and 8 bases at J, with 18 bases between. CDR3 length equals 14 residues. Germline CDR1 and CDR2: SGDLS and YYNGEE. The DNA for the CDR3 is TGTGCCAGCAGCCCCCAGACCGCTCCGGGAGGCTACACCTTC. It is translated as CASSPQTAPGGYTF.

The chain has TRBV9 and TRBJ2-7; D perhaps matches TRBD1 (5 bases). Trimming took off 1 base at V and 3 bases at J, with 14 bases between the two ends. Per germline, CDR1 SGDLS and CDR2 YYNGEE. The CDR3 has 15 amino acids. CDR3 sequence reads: CASSVTPTENYEQYF. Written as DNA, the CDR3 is TGTGCCAGCAGCGTAACCCCGACAGAAAACTACGAGCAGTACTTC.

CDR3 nucleotides: TGTGCCAGCAGTTTCTCTGGGACAGGGGTTCGTGTAGCTTTCTTT. Amino acid sequence: CASSFSGTGVRVAFF. The chain joins TRBV28 to TRBJ1-1, with 10 nucleotides matching TRBD1. This CDR3 has 15 amino acids. The trim removed 3 bases at V and 10 bases at J, leaving 11 bases unmatched. CDR1 and CDR2 (germline): MDHEN, SYDVKM.

In DNA form, the CDR3 reads TGTGCCAGTAATTCCGTCGGTCATGGCTACACCTTC. This sequence encodes CASNSVGHGYTF. V usage is TRBV6-5 and J usage is TRBJ1-2; no clear D gene. Germline-derived CDR1 and CDR2 are MNHEY and SVGAGI. The CDR3 has 12 amino acids. Between the trimmed V and J ends, which lost 9 bases and 6 bases, there was a span of 14 bases.

In DNA, the CDR3 is TGTGCCAGCGCCGGGACAGTCAACACCGGGGAGCTGTTTTTT. Its protein is CASAGTVNTGELFF. The V and J genes are TRBV27 and TRBJ2-2; 7 bases align to TRBD1. CDR3 length: 14 residues. The V segment lost 8 bases and the J segment 2 bases; nucleotides outside the gene matches: 5. Germline loops: CDR1 MNHEY, CDR2 SMNVEV (reference sequence).

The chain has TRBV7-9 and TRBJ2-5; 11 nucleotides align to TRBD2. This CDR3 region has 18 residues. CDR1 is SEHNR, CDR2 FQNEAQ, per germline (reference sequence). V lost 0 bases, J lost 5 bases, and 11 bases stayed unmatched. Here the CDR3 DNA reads TGTGCCAGCAGCTTAGCGAGTCTAGCGGGAGGCCCCCGGGAGACCCAGTACTTC. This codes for CASSLASLAGGPRETQYF.

Here the CDR3 DNA reads TGTGCCAGCAGCTCAGGGTGGCCTAATGAAAAACTGTTTTTT. This encodes CASSSGWPNEKLFF. J is TRBJ1-4 and V is TRBV25-1; possibly TRBD1 for D (5 bases). The ends were cut back, 6 bases at V and 3 bases at J, with 11 bases in the middle. The CDR3 contains 14 residues. CDR1 and CDR2 (germline): MGHDK, SYGVNS.

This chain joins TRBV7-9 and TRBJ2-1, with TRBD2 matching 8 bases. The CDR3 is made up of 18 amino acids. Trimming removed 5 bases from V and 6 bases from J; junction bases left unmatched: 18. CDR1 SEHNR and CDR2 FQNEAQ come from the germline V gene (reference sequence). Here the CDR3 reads CASSNSIAGKVPGNEQFF. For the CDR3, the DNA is TGTGCCAGCAGCAACAGCATAGCGGGAAAGGTTCCAGGCAATGAGCAGTTCTTC.

CDR3 residues: CASSLGQRTGELFF. The CDR3 DNA reads TGCGCCAGCAGCTTGGGCCAGCGGACCGGGGAGCTGTTTTTT. The chain is built from TRBV5-1 and TRBJ2-2, with D perhaps TRBD2 (5 bases). Germline V lookup: CDR1 SGHRS, CDR2 YFSETQ. This CDR3 spans 14 amino acids. V lost 0 bases and J 5 bases, leaving 8 bases between the germline ends.

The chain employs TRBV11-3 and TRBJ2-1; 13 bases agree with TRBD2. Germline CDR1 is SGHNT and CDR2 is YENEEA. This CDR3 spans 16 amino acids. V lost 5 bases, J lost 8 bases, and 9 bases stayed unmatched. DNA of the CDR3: TGTGCCAGCAGCCCCCGGACTAGCGGGAGCCGCGATGAGCAGTTCTTC. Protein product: CASSPRTSGSRDEQFF.

Here the CDR3 DNA reads TGTGCCAGTAGTATGGGACTAGGGGACACCGGGGAGCTGTTTTTT. It codes for CASSMGLGDTGELFF. This rearrangement joins TRBV19 to TRBJ2-2; 8 bases map to TRBD2. The germline gives CDR1 LNHDA, CDR2 SQIVND (reference sequence). V trimming: 3 bases; J trimming: 3 bases; junction bases outside the gene matches: 3. The CDR3 spans 15 residues. Together with reference TRBV19 and TRBJ2-2, the CDR3 gives the full variable domain: DGGITQSPKYLFRKEGQNVTLSCEQNLNHDAMYWYRQDPGQGLRLIYYSQIVNDFQKGDIAEGYSVSREKKESFPLTVTSAQKNPTAFYLCASSMGLGDTGELFFGEGSRLTVL.

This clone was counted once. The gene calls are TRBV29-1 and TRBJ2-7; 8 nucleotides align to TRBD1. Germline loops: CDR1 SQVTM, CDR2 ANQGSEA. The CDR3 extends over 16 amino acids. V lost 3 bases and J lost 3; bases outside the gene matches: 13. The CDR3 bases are TGCAGCGTTGATGTCTTCAGGGCCGACAGGGGCTACGAGCAGTACTTC. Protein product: CSVDVFRADRGYEQYF.

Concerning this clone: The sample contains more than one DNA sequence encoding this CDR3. CDR3 coding DNA: TGCGCCAGCAGTGAGGCGGGGGGCAATCAGCCCCAGCATTTT. It codes for CASSEAGGNQPQHF. The chain joins TRBV10-2 to TRBJ1-5; weak D call: TRBD1 (5 bases). Germline-derived CDR1 and CDR2 are WSHSY and SAAADI. CDR3 length: 14 amino acids. V was cut by 2 bases and J by 2 bases, with 7 bases left in between.

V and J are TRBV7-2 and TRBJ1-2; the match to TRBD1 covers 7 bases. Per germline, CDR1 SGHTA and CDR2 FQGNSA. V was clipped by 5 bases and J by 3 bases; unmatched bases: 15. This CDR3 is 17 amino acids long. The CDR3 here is CASSAQSTTGSHYGYTF. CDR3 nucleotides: TGTGCCAGCAGCGCACAATCGACGACAGGGTCCCACTATGGCTACACCTTC. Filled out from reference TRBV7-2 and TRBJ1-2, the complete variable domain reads GAGVSQSPSNKVTEKGKDVELRCDPISGHTALYWYRQSLGQGLEFLIYFQGNSAPDKSGLPSDRFSAERTGGSVSTLTIQRTQQEDSAVYLCASSAQSTTGSHYGYTFGSGTRLTVV.